A single sample gave rise to the 17 T cell receptor beta chains below, sequenced in a study of control samples from healthy donors and cancer patients. The table came from immunoSEQ multiplex PCR; TCRdb's copy has only in-frame clones and leaves some out. This sample yields roughly 92,000 clones, of which roughly nine tenths are seen a single time; 6.5% to 8% belongs to the top ten. The sequencing sample was made of blood. Receptors were obtained from a woman aged 60-75 years in good health.

The chain couples TRBV27 to TRBJ1-6; 9 bases are a match to TRBD1. Per germline, CDR1 MNHEY and CDR2 SMNVEV (reference sequence). The CDR3 spans 16 residues. The trim removed 3 bases at V and 10 bases at J, leaving 10 bases unmatched. CDR3 nucleotide sequence: TGTGCCAGCAGTTTGCAGACCGGGACAGGGAACTCACCCCTCCACTTT. Its translation: CASSLQTGTGNSPLHF.

V is TRBV6-6 and J is TRBJ1-5; D not resolved. This CDR3 spans 12 amino acids. Deletions cut 5 bases from V and 4 bases from J, with 6 bases between. The germline CDR1 and CDR2 sequences are MNHNY and SVGAGI (reference sequence). The CDR3 DNA is TGTGCCAGCAGTCGCCAGAATCAGCCCCAGCATTTT. Encoded protein: CASSRQNQPQHF.

This chain links TRBV5-1 with TRBJ2-7; D is ambiguous. V shed 3 bases and J shed 1 base, with 11 bases lying between them. Per germline, CDR1 SGHRS and CDR2 YFSETQ. This CDR3 has 14 amino acids. The DNA of the CDR3 is TGCGCCAGCAGCTCCCTAGGCCTATCCTACGAGCAGTACTTC. Protein sequence: CASSSLGLSYEQYF.

About this clone itself: Other DNA sequences of this sample code for an identical CDR3. The rearrangement uses TRBV30 and TRBJ1-1; D gene uncertain. The CDR3 is made up of 13 amino acids. The V end lost 0 bases, the J end lost 0 bases, and 5 bases lay between the germline ends. Germline CDR1 is GTSNPN and CDR2 is SVGIG (reference sequence). The CDR3 is CAWSVSVNTEAFF. CDR3 sequence (DNA): TGTGCCTGGAGTGTATCCGTGAACACTGAAGCTTTCTTT.

V gene TRBV11-3 combines with J gene TRBJ2-1; D is possibly TRBD2 (6 bases). The V end lost 5 bases, the J end lost 7 bases, and 15 bases lay between the germline ends. The CDR3 is 14 amino acids. Per the germline V gene, CDR1 is SGHNT and CDR2 is YENEEA. CDR3 nucleotide sequence: TGTGCCAGCAGCCCCCGAGTAGCGGTGAATGAGCAGTTCTTC. Protein: CASSPRVAVNEQFF.

In this sample, this clone turned up once. The V and J genes are TRBV3-1 (or the pseudogene TRBV3-2) and TRBJ2-3; D is unclear. Germline V gene sequence: CDR1 LGHDT, CDR2 YNNKEL (reference sequence). The CDR3 extends over 18 amino acids. V lost 4 bases, J lost 2 bases, and 22 bases lay in between. CDR3 sequence reads: CASSPRAEVRRDTDTQYF. Here the CDR3 DNA reads TGTGCCAGCAGCCCTCGAGCCGAGGTCCGAAGAGACACAGATACGCAGTATTTT.

This chain joins TRBV19 and TRBJ2-1, with 15 bases that match TRBD2. CDR1 LNHDA and CDR2 SQIVND come from the germline V gene (reference sequence). The CDR3 contains 18 residues. The J segment lost 1 base and the V segment lost 6 bases, leaving 7 bases of the junction unmatched. CDR3 in amino acids: CASRTGLAGGGSYNEQFF. Here the CDR3 DNA reads TGTGCCAGTAGAACGGGACTAGCGGGAGGAGGGTCCTACAATGAGCAGTTCTTC.

This clone was picked up one time. The chain couples TRBV4-2 to TRBJ2-2, with 14 positions matching TRBD2. This CDR3 is built from 19 residues. The V and J ends lost 0 bases and 4 bases, in that order; junction bases with no gene match: 7. From germline, CDR1 is LGHNA and CDR2 YNFKEQ. This CDR3 reads CASSQDRLAGGLSTGELFF. CDR3 nucleotides: TGTGCCAGCAGCCAAGATAGACTAGCGGGGGGGCTGAGCACCGGGGAGCTGTTTTTT.

The chain recombines TRBV27 with TRBJ2-1, with 7 bases that match TRBD2. CDR1 and CDR2 from the germline V gene are MNHEY and SMNVEV (reference sequence). There are 13 residues in the CDR3. After removal of 5 bases from V and 9 bases from J, the junction contained 7 bases not matched to a gene. CDR3 coding DNA: TGTGCCAGCAGTCTCCAGCGGGGTCTTGAGCAGTTCTTC. Its translation: CASSLQRGLEQFF.

The V call is TRBV6-1, the J call TRBJ1-1; TRBD1 matches 9 bases. Germline CDR1 MNHNS, CDR2 SASEGT. V dropped 6 bases and J dropped 0; count of bases not matched to a gene: 11. The CDR3 contains 17 residues. The DNA of the CDR3 is TGTGCCAGCAGCGAACAGGGGGCGCAGGGTATGAACACTGAAGCTTTCTTT. As protein: CASSEQGAQGMNTEAFF.

The chain combines TRBV21-1 with TRBJ2-3; whether TRBD2, the table's D call, matches the DNA was not checked. TRBV21-1 counts as a pseudogene. The CDR3 extends over 16 amino acids. The CDR3 nucleotides read TGTGCCAGCAGCAAAAATGACTGGGGGGACGGAGATACGCAGTATTTT. Protein sequence: CASSKNDWGDGDTQYF.

The rearrangement uses TRBV5-1 and TRBJ1-5, with a possible D match to TRBD1 (5 bases). The CDR3 consists of 13 residues. Between the trimmed V and J ends, which lost 4 bases and 4 bases, there was a span of 9 bases. Germline CDR1 and CDR2: SGHRS and YFSETQ. The CDR3 spells CASSPRGNQPQHF. CDR3 nucleotide sequence: TGCGCCAGCAGCCCACGGGGGAATCAGCCCCAGCATTTT.

As concerns this clone: This specimen includes other DNA sequences encoding the same CDR3. This chain links TRBV5-1 with TRBJ1-1; D is ambiguous. CDR1 and CDR2 from the germline V gene are SGHRS and YFSETQ. The CDR3 totals 13 residues. V was pared by 4 bases and J by 0 bases, with 7 bases between. CDR3 coding DNA: TGCGCCAGCAGCCCTGGCGTGAACACTGAAGCTTTCTTT. It specifies CASSPGVNTEAFF.

The V and J genes are TRBV28 and TRBJ2-3; 10 bases line up with TRBD2. Germline CDR1 reads MDHEN; CDR2 reads SYDVKM. This CDR3 is built from 18 residues. After removal of 5 bases from V and 4 bases from J, the junction contained 15 bases not matched to a gene. This chain's CDR3 is CASSAQHRLAGVADTQYF. CDR3 in DNA: TGTGCCAGCAGTGCCCAGCATAGGCTAGCGGGAGTGGCAGATACGCAGTATTTT.

The V call is TRBV7-3, the J call TRBJ2-3, with 12 bases matching TRBD2. V trimming: 5 bases; J trimming: 6 bases; junction bases outside the gene matches: 6. This CDR3 has 15 amino acids. Germline-derived CDR1 and CDR2 are SGHTA and FQGTGA. CDR3 in DNA: TGTGCCAGCAGCGCGACTAGCGGGAGTGGGGATACGCAGTATTTT. Translating gives CASSATSGSGDTQYF.

This clone occurred once. This chain links TRBV29-1 with TRBJ2-5, with D perhaps assigned TRBD1 or TRBD2 (5 bases each). This CDR3 spans 12 amino acids. Trimming removed 7 bases at V and 1 base at J, with 10 bases between. CDR1 is SQVTM and CDR2 is ANQGSEA in the germline V gene. In nucleotides, the CDR3 is TGCAGCGCCTGGGGACCCCAAGAGACCCAGTACTTC. It is translated as CSAWGPQETQYF.

This rearrangement joins TRBV7-2 to TRBJ1-1; D might be TRBD1 (5 bases). Trimming stripped 2 bases from V and 1 base from J, with 11 bases between. This CDR3 is 15 amino acids long. Germline V lookup: CDR1 SGHTA, CDR2 FQGNSA. The CDR3: CASSLYGQGNTEAFF. The CDR3 DNA sequence: TGTGCCAGCAGCTTATATGGTCAGGGGAACACTGAAGCTTTCTTT.